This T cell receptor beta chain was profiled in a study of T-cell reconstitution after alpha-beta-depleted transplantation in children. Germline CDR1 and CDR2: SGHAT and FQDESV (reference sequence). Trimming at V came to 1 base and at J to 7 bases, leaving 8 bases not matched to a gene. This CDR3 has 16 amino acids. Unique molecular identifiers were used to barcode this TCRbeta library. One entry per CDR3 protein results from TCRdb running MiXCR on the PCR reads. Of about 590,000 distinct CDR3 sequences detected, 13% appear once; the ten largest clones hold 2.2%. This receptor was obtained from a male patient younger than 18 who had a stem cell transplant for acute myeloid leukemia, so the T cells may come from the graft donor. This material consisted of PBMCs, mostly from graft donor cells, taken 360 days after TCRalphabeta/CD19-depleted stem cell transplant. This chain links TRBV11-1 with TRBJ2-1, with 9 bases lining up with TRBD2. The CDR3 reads CASSLERGAMLNEQFF. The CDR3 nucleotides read TGTGCCAGCAGCTTAGAGCGGGGGGCTATGTTGAATGAGCAGTTCTTC.